A single sample gave rise to the 17 T cell receptor beta chains below, sequenced in a study of blood T cell repertoires in COVID-19. Clones were read by immunoSEQ multiplex PCR, and TCRdb kept only the in-frame ones, dropping some. The table lists 110,000 or so clones, 80% to 90% of them singletons, with around 30% in the top ten. The specimen sequenced was peripheral blood. The receptors derive from a man aged 70-80 years with active or convalescent COVID-19.

The chain has TRBV6-4 and TRBJ2-1; a possible D gene is TRBD2 (5 bases). This CDR3 comprises 13 residues. CDR1 MRHNA and CDR2 SNTAGT come from the germline V gene. V dropped 4 bases and J dropped 6 bases, with 10 bases sitting between them. CDR3 region: CASSAVGSNEQFF. As DNA, the CDR3 is TGTGCCAGCAGTGCGGTTGGGAGCAATGAGCAGTTCTTC.

The chain is built from TRBV28 and TRBJ1-2; 8 positions match TRBD1. The germline V gene has CDR1 MDHEN and CDR2 SYDVKM. The CDR3 covers 20 residues. V gave up 3 bases and J gave up 0 bases; unmatched junction bases: 18. CDR3 in DNA: TGTGCCAGCAGTTTGGGCTTACCAGGGGGCCAACCAGGCACTAACTATGGCTACACCTTC. Translating gives CASSLGLPGGQPGTNYGYTF.

The J gene is TRBJ2-3, the V gene TRBV7-9; D gene unclear. CDR1 is SEHNR and CDR2 is FQNEAQ in the germline V gene (reference sequence). The CDR3 loop spans 17 amino acids. V lost 5 bases and J 0 bases, leaving 18 bases between the germline ends. In DNA form, the CDR3 reads TGTGCCAGCAGCCCCATCTCACTGAGAACTAGCACAGATACGCAGTATTTT. Protein sequence: CASSPISLRTSTDTQYF.

This clone has a single count. The chain couples TRBV28 to TRBJ2-5, with 9 bases aligning to TRBD1. This CDR3 is built from 15 residues. Per germline, CDR1 MDHEN and CDR2 SYDVKM. The J segment lost 10 bases and the V segment lost 6 bases, leaving 15 bases of the junction unmatched. CDR3: CASSQTSTGGSGQYF. CDR3 coding DNA: TGTGCCAGCAGCCAGACTTCAACAGGGGGCAGTGGCCAGTACTTC. Full variable domain (remainder filled in from reference TRBV28 and TRBJ2-5): DVKVTQSSRYLVKRTGEKVFLECVQDMDHENMFWYRQDPGLGLRLIYFSYDVKMKEKGDIPEGYSVSREKKERFSLILESASTNQTSMYLCASSQTSTGGSGQYFGPGTRLLVL.

This sequence joins TRBV7-6 and TRBJ2-3; 7 bases fit TRBD2. V shed 0 bases, J shed 1 base, and the junction held 7 bases outside the gene matches. CDR1 SGHVS and CDR2 FNYEAQ come from the germline V gene. The CDR3 spans 17 residues. The CDR3 reads CASSLAGGPTGTDTQYF. The DNA for the CDR3 is TGTGCCAGCAGCTTAGCGGGAGGGCCCACTGGCACAGATACGCAGTATTTT.

This chain connects TRBV5-1 to TRBJ1-3; 10 bases map to TRBD1. Germline CDR1 reads SGHRS; CDR2 reads YFSETQ. The V and J ends lost 0 bases and 1 base, in that order; junction bases with no gene match: 1. There are 16 residues in the CDR3. The CDR3 loop is CASSLGQGASGNTIYF. The DNA for the CDR3 is TGCGCCAGCAGCTTGGGACAGGGGGCATCTGGAAACACCATATATTTT.

The J gene is TRBJ1-1, the V gene TRBV2; D is unresolved. Germline V gives CDR1 SNHLY, CDR2 FYNNEI. There are 13 residues in the CDR3. V was cut by 7 bases and J by 1 base, with 10 bases left in between. The CDR3 bases are TGTGCCAGCATTGGCAGTTCGAACACTGAAGCTTTCTTT. Translated, it gives CASIGSSNTEAFF. Drawing the rest from reference TRBV2 and TRBJ1-1, the complete variable domain is EPEVTQTPSHQVTQMGQEVILRCVPISNHLYFYWYRQILGQKVEFLVSFYNNEISEKSEIFDDQFSVERPDGSNFTLKIRSTKLEDSAMYFCASIGSSNTEAFFGQGTRLTVV.

The chain uses TRBV7-9 and TRBJ2-5; 7 nucleotides align to TRBD2. The germline V gene encodes CDR1 SEHNR and CDR2 FQNEAQ (reference sequence). This CDR3 region has 16 residues. Germline trimming cut 1 base from V and 2 bases from J; bases unmatched to any gene: 7. The CDR3, as DNA: TGTGCCAGCAGCTTAGTCCCACTAGCGCCTCAAGAGACCCAGTACTTC. Protein: CASSLVPLAPQETQYF.

The J gene is TRBJ2-7, the V gene TRBV12-3 or TRBV12-4, with 7 bases lining up with TRBD2. Unmatched junction bases numbered 10, after V lost 6 bases and J lost 11 bases. CDR3 length: 12 amino acids. The CDR3 region has the DNA TGTGCCAGCAGGTCTCCGGGAGGCCCCGAGTACTTC. The encoded protein is CASRSPGGPEYF.

The chain has TRBV5-4 and TRBJ2-7; 13 bases are a match to TRBD2. The V gene's germline CDR1 is SGHNT and CDR2 YYREEE (reference sequence). The V segment lost 2 bases and the J segment 0 bases; nucleotides outside the gene matches: 5. The CDR3 covers 17 residues. The CDR3 region is CASSLLAGGPASYEQYF. The CDR3 bases are TGTGCCAGCAGCTTACTAGCGGGAGGGCCAGCCTCCTACGAGCAGTACTTC.

This clone was seen a few times. V and J are TRBV18 and TRBJ1-1, with D unresolved. Germline CDR1 is KGHSH and CDR2 is LQKENI. V shed 3 bases and J shed 3 bases, with 17 bases lying between them. The CDR3 length is 16 residues. CDR3 bases: TGTGCCAGCTCACCGCCAGGATTGGGCGGGTACACTGAAGCTTTCTTT. It encodes CASSPPGLGGYTEAFF.

The chain is built from TRBV27 and TRBJ2-7, with D possibly TRBD2 on 6 matching bases. Germline V gene lookup returns CDR1 MNHEY and CDR2 SMNVEV (reference sequence). CDR3 length equals 15 residues. With 5 bases removed from V and 5 bases from J, the gap between germline ends came to 19 bases. CDR3 amino acids: CASSPRDGGVDEQYF. The CDR3 DNA reads TGTGCCAGCAGTCCTCGGGACGGAGGGGTTGACGAGCAGTACTTC.

In this sample, this clone turned up once. This chain connects TRBV5-1 to TRBJ2-3, with a weak D call TRBD2 (7 bases). Germline CDR1 SGHRS, CDR2 YFSETQ. This CDR3 contains 15 residues. Trimming took off 4 bases at V and 2 bases at J, with 14 bases between the two ends. The CDR3 DNA reads TGCGCCAGCAGCGCGGGGGACACGTACACAGATACGCAGTATTTT. Translation: CASSAGDTYTDTQYF.

This chain's CDR3 is CASSSSSGRTSSDTQYF. CDR3 DNA sequence: TGTGCCAGCAGCTCAAGTAGCGGGAGGACTAGCTCGGATACGCAGTATTTT. The gene calls are TRBV11-3 and TRBJ2-3, with 10 bases aligning to TRBD2. V lost 4 bases to trimming and J lost 6 bases; unmatched junction nucleotides: 13. The CDR3 length is 17 residues. The germline CDR1 and CDR2 sequences are SGHNT and YENEEA. Drawing the rest from reference TRBV11-3 and TRBJ2-3, the complete variable domain is EAGVVQSPRYKIIEKKQPVAFWCNPISGHNTLYWYLQNLGQGPELLIRYENEEAVDDSQLPKDRFSAERLKGVDSTLKIQPAELGDSAVYLCASSSSSGRTSSDTQYFGPGTRLTVL.

The chain joins TRBV28 to TRBJ1-5, with D tentatively TRBD1 (5 bases). Trimming took 2 bases from V and 3 from J, leaving 11 bases between them. CDR1 is MDHEN and CDR2 is SYDVKM in the germline V gene. The length of the CDR3 is 15 residues. The CDR3 DNA sequence: TGTGCCAGCAGTTTAGCAGGGATCTCCAATCAGCCCCAGCATTTT. Protein product: CASSLAGISNQPQHF.

The chain uses TRBV28 and TRBJ2-2, with 7 positions matching TRBD1. Germline V gene sequence: CDR1 MDHEN, CDR2 SYDVKM. The CDR3 has 15 amino acids. After removal of 3 bases from V and 4 bases from J, the junction contained 5 bases not matched to a gene. This chain's CDR3 is CASSFDRVVTGELFF. CDR3 nucleotides: TGTGCCAGCAGTTTTGACAGGGTGGTCACCGGGGAGCTGTTTTTT.

The genes are TRBV5-1 and TRBJ1-4; TRBD1 agrees at 11 bases. V trimming: 4 bases; J trimming: 3 bases; junction bases outside the gene matches: 14. Germline V gives CDR1 SGHRS, CDR2 YFSETQ. The CDR3 totals 19 residues. The DNA of the CDR3 is TGCGCCAGCAGCCTGACGGGACAGGGGGGTGTTGGGGCTAATGAAAAACTGTTTTTT. This sequence encodes CASSLTGQGGVGANEKLFF.